The 15 T cell receptor beta chains below were found in one sample sequenced in a study of cytomegalovirus exposure and HLA in healthy donors. The PCR made use of 60 Vbeta and 13 Jbeta primers. Clones were read by immunoSEQ multiplex PCR, and TCRdb kept only the in-frame ones, dropping some. Its clone listing holds tens of thousands of clones. Sequenced input: PBMCs. Source of these receptors: a woman under 40 in good health and CMV-seronegative.

Concerning this clone itself: This specimen includes other DNA sequences encoding the same CDR3. The chain has TRBV6-5 and TRBJ2-7; D possibly corresponds to TRBD1 (6 bases). Trimming cost V 5 bases and J 4 bases, with 15 bases left between them. The germline V gene encodes CDR1 MNHEY and CDR2 SVGAGI. This CDR3 has 14 residues. In nucleotides, the CDR3 is TGTGCCAGCAGTAGCTCCAACAGGGCTTACGAGCAGTACTTC. Translated: CASSSSNRAYEQYF.

The chain joins TRBV7-9 to TRBJ2-7, with TRBD2 identical over 12 bases. After removal of 5 bases from V and 5 bases from J, the junction contained 7 bases not matched to a gene. The CDR3 runs 15 residues. Germline CDR1 is SEHNR and CDR2 is FQNEAQ (reference sequence). The DNA for the CDR3 is TGTGCCAGCAGCCCTACCGGACTAGCGGGAAACGAGCAGTACTTC. Encoded protein: CASSPTGLAGNEQYF.

V is TRBV29-1 and J is TRBJ2-7; 7 nucleotides match TRBD1. V was pared by 1 base and J by 2 bases, with 2 bases of the junction left unmatched. This CDR3 has 13 amino acids. CDR1 is SQVTM and CDR2 is ANQGSEA in the germline V gene. As DNA, the CDR3 is TGCAGCGTTGAAGGGGGACAGCCCTACGAGCAGTACTTC. Protein: CSVEGGQPYEQYF.

The chain couples TRBV11-3 to TRBJ2-1; no reliable D call. The CDR3 is made up of 16 amino acids. V was clipped by 0 bases and J by 7 bases, with 16 bases between them. CDR1 is SGHNT, CDR2 YENEEA, per germline. Here the CDR3 DNA reads TGTGCCAGCAGCTTAGAAAGCCCCACCTTAAGTAATGAGCAGTTCTTC. Translating it yields CASSLESPTLSNEQFF. Supplemented by reference TRBV11-3 and TRBJ2-1, the full variable domain reads EAGVVQSPRYKIIEKKQPVAFWCNPISGHNTLYWYLQNLGQGPELLIRYENEEAVDDSQLPKDRFSAERLKGVDSTLKIQPAELGDSAVYLCASSLESPTLSNEQFFGPGTRLTVL.

Turning to this clone: This specimen includes other DNA sequences encoding the same CDR3. This chain uses TRBV7-9 with TRBJ2-7; D remains unclear. Trimming took 5 bases from V and 6 from J, leaving 8 bases between them. The length of the CDR3 is 11 residues. Per germline, CDR1 SEHNR and CDR2 FQNEAQ (reference sequence). The chain's CDR3 is CASSLGREQYF. The DNA for the CDR3 is TGTGCCAGCAGCCTGGGCCGCGAGCAGTACTTC.

This rearrangement joins TRBV5-1 to TRBJ1-5; D is undetermined. The V and J ends lost 2 bases and 0 bases respectively, with 9 bases between them. Germline CDR1 reads SGHRS; CDR2 reads YFSETQ. CDR3 size: 15 residues. CDR3 DNA: TGCGCCAGCAGCTTCGAGGGAGGTAGCAATCAGCCCCAGCATTTT. The encoded protein is CASSFEGGSNQPQHF.

Regarding this clone: Other DNA sequences in the sample encode the same CDR3. This sequence joins TRBV4-1 and TRBJ2-5, with TRBD1 as a possible D gene (6 bases). This CDR3 region has 15 residues. Germline CDR1 and CDR2: MGHRA and YSYEKL. V was shortened by 1 base and J by 5 bases, with 14 bases between the two germline ends. The CDR3 sequence: CASSQATGPEETQYF. The CDR3 region has the DNA TGCGCCAGCAGCCAAGCTACAGGGCCCGAGGAGACCCAGTACTTC.

The chain links TRBV5-4 to TRBJ2-1; 11 nucleotides line up with TRBD2. V lost 10 bases to trimming and J lost 5 bases; unmatched junction nucleotides: 14. The CDR3 sequence is 16 residues long. CDR1 and CDR2 from the germline V gene are SGHNT and YYREEE (reference sequence). CDR3 sequence reads: CAPGRLAGNRDNEQFF. The CDR3 nucleotides are TGTGCCCCCGGGCGACTAGCGGGAAATCGGGACAATGAGCAGTTCTTC. The complete variable domain, with remaining parts taken from reference TRBV5-4 and TRBJ2-1, reads ETGVTQSPTHLIKTRGQQVTLRCSSQSGHNTVSWYQQALGQGPQFIFQYYREEENGRGNFPPRFSGLQFPNYSSELNVNALELDDSALYLCAPGRLAGNRDNEQFFGPGTRLTVL.

The chain employs TRBV10-1 and TRBJ1-5, with 7 bases that match TRBD1. Per the germline V gene, CDR1 is WNHNN and CDR2 is SYGVQD (reference sequence). The CDR3 sequence is 14 residues long. The V gene end was trimmed by 5 bases and the J gene end by 1 base; junction bases not matched to a gene: 2. Here the CDR3 DNA reads TGCGCCAGCAGTCCGGGACAGAGCAATCAGCCCCAGCATTTT. Translating gives CASSPGQSNQPQHF.

The chain has TRBV4-1 and TRBJ2-1; a weak D match, TRBD2 (6 bases). V lost 3 bases and J 4 bases, leaving 16 bases between the germline ends. CDR3 length equals 16 residues. Germline-derived CDR1 and CDR2 are MGHRA and YSYEKL. The CDR3, as DNA: TGCGCCAGCAGCCAGGTTCCCGGGACTGGTTACAATGAGCAGTTCTTC. Amino acid sequence: CASSQVPGTGYNEQFF.

The chain employs TRBV18 and TRBJ2-7; TRBD2 matches at 7 bases. V shed 6 bases and J 0 bases; nucleotides not matched to a gene: 8. Germline CDR1 is KGHSH and CDR2 is LQKENI. The CDR3 is 15 residues long. The CDR3 DNA sequence: TGTGCCAGCTCCCGGGGAGCGGGGAGCTCCTACGAGCAGTACTTC. It encodes CASSRGAGSSYEQYF.

The chain links TRBV19 to TRBJ2-3; TRBD2 matches at 8 bases. The trim removed 2 bases at V and 4 bases at J, leaving 11 bases unmatched. The CDR3 has 17 residues. Germline V gene sequence: CDR1 LNHDA, CDR2 SQIVND (reference sequence). The CDR3 region is CASSIISGGSGADTQYF. CDR3 bases: TGTGCCAGTAGTATAATAAGCGGGGGTAGTGGGGCAGATACGCAGTATTTT.

As for this clone: Sequence at one end of the junction differs from germline and may be a read error. The chain is built from TRBV14 and TRBJ2-1; no firm D call. Germline CDR1 and CDR2: SGHDN and FVKESK. The length of the CDR3 is 16 residues. CDR3 nucleotides: TGTGCCAGCAGCCCTCTGGTGCGGAGCTCCGACAATGAGCAGTTCTTC. Its translation is CASSPLVRSSDNEQFF.

The J gene is TRBJ2-3, the V gene TRBV6-1; the match to TRBD2 covers 7 bases. Germline V lookup: CDR1 MNHNS, CDR2 SASEGT. The CDR3 spans 15 residues. V lost 9 bases to trimming and J lost 0 bases; unmatched junction nucleotides: 9. CDR3 in amino acids: CASQQRGDSTDTQYF. Here the CDR3 DNA reads TGTGCCAGTCAACAACGGGGGGATAGCACAGATACGCAGTATTTT.

The V and J genes are TRBV19 and TRBJ2-1; weak D call: TRBD2 (7 bases). In germline, CDR1 is LNHDA, CDR2 SQIVND (reference sequence). This CDR3 has 15 amino acids. V was cut by 3 bases and J by 5 bases, with 14 bases left in between. The DNA of the CDR3 is TGTGCCAGTAGTATGGGGGGGGGCCCCGACAATGAGCAGTTCTTC. Encoded protein: CASSMGGGPDNEQFF.